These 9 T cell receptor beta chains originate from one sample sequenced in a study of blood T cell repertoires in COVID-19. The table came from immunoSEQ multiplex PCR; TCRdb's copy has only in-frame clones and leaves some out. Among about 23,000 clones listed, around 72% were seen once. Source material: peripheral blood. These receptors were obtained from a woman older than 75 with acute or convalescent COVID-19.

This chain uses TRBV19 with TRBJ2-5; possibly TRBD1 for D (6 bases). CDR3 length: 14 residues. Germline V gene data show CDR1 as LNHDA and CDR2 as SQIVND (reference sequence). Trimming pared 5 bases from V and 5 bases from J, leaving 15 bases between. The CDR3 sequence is CASSPLGQPETQYF. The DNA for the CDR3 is TGTGCCAGTAGTCCCCTCGGACAGCCGGAGACCCAGTACTTC.

The CDR3 sequence is CASSQDRTGGLETQYF. The CDR3 bases are TGCGCCAGCAGCCAAGATCGGACAGGGGGCTTAGAGACCCAGTACTTC. This chain joins TRBV4-1 and TRBJ2-5; 11 positions match TRBD1. After removal of 0 bases from V and 4 bases from J, the junction contained 4 bases not matched to a gene. The CDR3 contains 16 residues. In germline, CDR1 is MGHRA, CDR2 YSYEKL.

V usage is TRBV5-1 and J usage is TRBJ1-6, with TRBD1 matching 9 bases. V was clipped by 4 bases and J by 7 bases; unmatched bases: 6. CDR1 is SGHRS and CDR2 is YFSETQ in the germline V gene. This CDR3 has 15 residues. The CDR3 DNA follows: TGCGCCAGCAGCACCCGGACAGGGGCGAATTCACCCCTCCACTTT. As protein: CASSTRTGANSPLHF.

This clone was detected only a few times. CDR3 amino acids: CASSWYHEDTQYF. CDR3 nucleotide sequence: TGTGCCAGCAGTTGGTACCACGAGGATACGCAGTATTTT. The chain couples TRBV25-1 to TRBJ2-3; D is undetermined. The ends were cut back, 5 bases at V and 6 bases at J, with 12 bases in the middle. This CDR3 is 13 amino acids long. Looked up from germline, CDR1 is MGHDK and CDR2 is SYGVNS.

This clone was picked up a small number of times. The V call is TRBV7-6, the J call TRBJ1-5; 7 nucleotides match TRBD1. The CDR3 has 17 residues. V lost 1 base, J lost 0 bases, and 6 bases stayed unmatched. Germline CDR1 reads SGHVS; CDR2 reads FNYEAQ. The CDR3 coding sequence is TGTGCCAGCAGCTTAGGACAGGGCGATTATAGCAATCAGCCCCAGCATTTT. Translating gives CASSLGQGDYSNQPQHF.

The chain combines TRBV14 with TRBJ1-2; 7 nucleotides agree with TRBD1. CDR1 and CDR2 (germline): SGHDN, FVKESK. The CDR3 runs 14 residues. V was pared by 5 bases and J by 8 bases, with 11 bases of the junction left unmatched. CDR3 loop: CASSSLTGAGGYTF. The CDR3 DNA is TGTGCCAGCAGCAGCCTAACAGGGGCTGGCGGCTACACCTTC. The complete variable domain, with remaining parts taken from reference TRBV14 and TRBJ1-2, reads EAGVTQFPSHSVIEKGQTVTLRCDPISGHDNLYWYRRVMGKEIKFLLHFVKESKQDESGMPNNRFLAERTGGTYSTLKVQPAELEDSGVYFCASSSLTGAGGYTFGSGTRLTVV.

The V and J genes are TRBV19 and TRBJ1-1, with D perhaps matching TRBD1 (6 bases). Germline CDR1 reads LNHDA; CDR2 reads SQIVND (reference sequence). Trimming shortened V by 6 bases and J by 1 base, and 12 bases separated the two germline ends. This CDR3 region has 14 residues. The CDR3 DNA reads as TGTGCCAGTAGAAAACAGGGCCAGAACACTGAAGCTTTCTTT. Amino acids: CASRKQGQNTEAFF.

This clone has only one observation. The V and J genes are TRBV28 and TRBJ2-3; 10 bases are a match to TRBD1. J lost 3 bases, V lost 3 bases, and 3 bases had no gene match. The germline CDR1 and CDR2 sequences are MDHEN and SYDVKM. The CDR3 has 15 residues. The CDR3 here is CASSLSDRGTDTQYF. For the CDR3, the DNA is TGTGCCAGCAGTTTGTCGGACAGGGGGACAGATACGCAGTATTTT.

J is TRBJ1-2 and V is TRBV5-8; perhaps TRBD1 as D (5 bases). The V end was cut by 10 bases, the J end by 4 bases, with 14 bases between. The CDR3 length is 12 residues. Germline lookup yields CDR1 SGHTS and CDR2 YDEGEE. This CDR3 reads CAGGDLSYGYTF. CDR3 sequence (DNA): TGTGCCGGAGGGGACTTATCCTATGGCTACACCTTC.